Listed below are T cell receptor beta chains from one sample, sequenced in a study of blood T cell repertoires in COVID-19. Sequencing used immunoSEQ multiplex PCR; TCRdb keeps in-frame clones, though not all of them. The sample comprises 250,000 or so clones, roughly 89% of which are singletons, and roughly 5% rests with the top ten. Sequencing used peripheral blood. The receptors here all came from a woman aged 40-49 years who had recovered from COVID-19. CDR3s include the opening cysteine and the closing phenylalanine or tryptophan. D genes are given only for firm matches. Clone size is shown for a subset of rows, as once, few, many or a class of expanded clone.

abundance | d_gene | j_gene | v_gene | CDR3aa | CDR3nt
. | TRBD1 | TRBJ2-2 | TRBV11-3 | CASSPRTGENTGELFF | TGTGCCAGCAGCCCCCGGACAGGGGAGAACACCGGGGAGCTGTTTTTT
once | TRBD2 | TRBJ2-1 | TRBV2 | CASSGLAGDNEQFF | TGTGCCAGCAGTGGACTAGCGGGGGACAATGAGCAGTTCTTC
. | TRBD2 | TRBJ2-3 | TRBV18 | CASSPRTSGGEDTQYF | TGTGCCAGCTCACCACGGACTAGCGGGGGGGAGGATACGCAGTATTTT
. | TRBD2 | TRBJ2-3 | TRBV10-3 | CAISESLAGGTLTDTQYF | TGTGCCATCAGTGAGTCACTAGCGGGGGGAACACTCACAGATACGCAGTATTTT
. | TRBD1 | TRBJ1-3 | TRBV28 | CASSEQGSGNTIYF | TGTGCCAGCAGCGAACAGGGGAGTGGAAACACCATATATTTT
. | TRBD1 | TRBJ2-7 | TRBV27 | CASSLRTGFQGEQYF | TGTGCCAGCAGTTTACGGACAGGGTTCCAGGGGGAGCAGTACTTC
. | . | TRBJ1-3 | TRBV6-5 | CASRQGLTGNTIYF | TGTGCCAGCAGGCAGGGGTTAACTGGAAACACCATATATTTT
. | TRBD2 | TRBJ2-3 | TRBV2 | CASRGTSGTDTQYF | TGTGCCAGCAGGGGGACTAGCGGCACAGATACGCAGTATTTT
. | . | TRBJ1-6 | TRBV4-3 | CASSQNRETSMVNSPLHF | TGCGCCAGCAGCCAGAACCGGGAAACCTCTATGGTTAATTCACCCCTCCACTTT
. | TRBD1 | TRBJ1-6 | TRBV5-1 | CASSLGQGGSPLHF | TGCGCCAGCAGCTTGGGACAGGGGGGTTCACCCCTCCACTTT
once | TRBD2 | TRBJ2-2 | TRBV9 | CASSVGLAGGLGTGELFF | TGTGCCAGCAGCGTAGGACTAGCGGGGGGATTGGGCACCGGGGAGCTGTTTTTT
. | . | TRBJ1-2 | TRBV4-3 | CASSHRLDVPDTF | TGCGCCAGCAGCCATCGCTTAGATGTCCCCGACACCTTC
. | TRBD1 | TRBJ2-3 | TRBV5-1 | CASSLEDRGADTQYF | TGCGCCAGCAGCCTCGAGGACAGGGGGGCAGATACGCAGTATTTT